A single sample is the source of the 2 T cell receptor beta chains below, sequenced in a study of regulatory T cells in long-lasting Graves disease. Building the TCR beta libraries relied on iRepertoire HTBI primers, and CDR3 regions underwent Arm-PCR. Each CDR3 protein is one row after TCRdb ran MiXCR on the multiplex PCR reads. The sample records 400,000 to 500,000 distinct CDR3 sequences, roughly 15% being singletons. The time point denotes: newly diagnosed GD, antithyroid drugs for less than 3 months. With RNA extracted from PBMCs as input, the TCR library was made. The sample was also linked to a second study, of T cells in Graves' hyperthyroidism and ophthalmopathy.

The sequences come from peripheral blood mononuclear cells (PBMCs), collected at new diagnosis, from a patient treated with antithyroid drugs. All receptors come from a young woman with Graves disease.

V usage is TRBV4-1 and J usage is TRBJ1-2; no clear D gene. Germline-derived CDR1 and CDR2 are MGHRA and YSYEKL. The V gene lost 5 bases and the J gene lost 3 bases, with 16 bases spanning the gap. The CDR3 totals 15 residues. The DNA for the CDR3 is TGCGCCAGCAGCGAACATATTGCCGTCGACTATGGCTACACCTTC. Translation gives CASSEHIAVDYGYTF.

As for this clonotype: This likely came from a read error, as a far larger clone is one base away. The chain has TRBV7-9 and TRBJ2-1, with 13 bases aligning to TRBD2. Looked up from germline, CDR1 is SEHNR and CDR2 is FQNEAQ (reference sequence). CDR3 length: 19 amino acids. CDR3 region: CASSSFPPGTSGIRNDQFF. In nucleotides, the CDR3 is TGTGCCAGCAGTTCCTTCCCGCCGGGGACTAGCGGGATTCGAAATGATCAGTTCTTC.